Presented here are 11 T cell receptor beta chains from one specimen sequenced in a study of T cell responses to AZD1222 COVID-19 vaccine. Using immunoSEQ multiplex PCR, the repertoire was profiled, and TCRdb retains in-frame clones only, with some absent. The data show approximately 150,000 clones, roughly 92% seen once. Specimen: peripheral blood, collected 28 days after the second AZD1222 dose. Every receptor here comes from an adult who received the AZD1222 COVID-19 vaccine.

This clone was seen only once. The chain combines TRBV7-2 with TRBJ2-7; D is ambiguous. Per the germline V gene, CDR1 is SGHTA and CDR2 is FQGNSA. Trimming took off 1 base at V and 4 bases at J, with 8 bases between the two ends. The CDR3 consists of 13 residues. The CDR3 DNA sequence: TGTGCCAGCAGCTTAGGGACCGCGTACGAGCAGTACTTC. This gives the protein CASSLGTAYEQYF.

The CDR3 bases are TGTGCCAGCACCACCCGGGGGAAAAAGCGTCCCTACGAGCAGTACTTC. This gives the protein CASTTRGKKRPYEQYF. V is TRBV27 and J is TRBJ2-7; D is possibly TRBD2 (6 bases). Germline values: CDR1 MNHEY, CDR2 SMNVEV (reference sequence). CDR3 length equals 16 residues. The V gene lost 7 bases and the J gene lost 2 bases, with 21 bases spanning the gap.

The chain is built from TRBV7-9 and TRBJ2-7, with 7 bases aligning to TRBD1. V was pared by 7 bases and J by 3 bases, with 3 bases of the junction left unmatched. Germline V gene lookup returns CDR1 SEHNR and CDR2 FQNEAQ (reference sequence). This CDR3 has 12 residues. This CDR3 is CASNRDSYEQYF. In nucleotides, the CDR3 is TGTGCCAGCAACCGGGACAGCTACGAGCAGTACTTC.

The rearrangement joins TRBV3-1 (or the pseudogene TRBV3-2) to TRBJ2-2; D ambiguous. This CDR3 is built from 17 residues. Trimming removed 1 base from V and 2 bases from J, with 14 bases in between. Germline V gene data show CDR1 as LGHDT and CDR2 as YNNKEL (reference sequence). The CDR3 region is CASSQGRQQLNTGELFF. CDR3 coding DNA: TGTGCCAGCAGCCAAGGGCGTCAGCAACTAAACACCGGGGAGCTGTTTTTT.

The chain couples TRBV3-1 (or the pseudogene TRBV3-2) to TRBJ1-4, with a possible D match to TRBD1 (5 bases). From germline, CDR1 is LGHDT and CDR2 YNNKEL (reference sequence). The CDR3 runs 16 residues. V lost 3 bases and J lost 8, with 19 bases in between. The CDR3 DNA is TGTGCCAGCAGCCACGGGACGTCTTCCCTTTGGGAAAAACTGTTTTTT. Protein: CASSHGTSSLWEKLFF.

This chain connects TRBV27 to TRBJ2-1, with 8 bases matching TRBD2. Unmatched junction bases numbered 4, after V lost 3 bases and J lost 3 bases. The CDR3 totals 15 residues. The V gene's germline CDR1 is MNHEY and CDR2 SMNVEV (reference sequence). The CDR3 reads CASSFLREVYNEQFF. DNA of the CDR3: TGTGCCAGCAGTTTCTTGCGGGAGGTCTACAATGAGCAGTTCTTC.

The chain carries TRBV11-2 and TRBJ2-5; D possibly corresponds to TRBD2 (5 bases). CDR1 and CDR2 from the germline V gene are SGHAT and FQNNGV. The CDR3 loop spans 15 amino acids. V lost 1 base, J lost 0 bases, and 9 bases lay in between. CDR3 in amino acids: CASSLVGRDQETQYF. CDR3 in DNA: TGTGCCAGCAGCTTAGTTGGGCGGGACCAAGAGACCCAGTACTTC.

This chain uses TRBV3-1 (or the pseudogene TRBV3-2) with TRBJ1-2, with 7 bases fitting TRBD1. Germline V CDR1 and CDR2: LGHDT, YNNKEL (reference sequence). V gave up 4 bases and J gave up 4 bases; unmatched junction bases: 12. This CDR3 spans 16 amino acids. The CDR3 reads CASSLRTGLGAYGYTF. CDR3 coding DNA: TGTGCCAGCAGCCTTAGGACAGGTCTTGGGGCCTATGGCTACACCTTC.

The chain couples TRBV27 to TRBJ2-1; 14 bases are shared with TRBD2. Germline V gene sequence: CDR1 MNHEY, CDR2 SMNVEV (reference sequence). The CDR3 sequence is 15 residues long. Trimming at V came to 1 base and at J to 13 bases, leaving 6 bases not matched to a gene. CDR3 loop: CASSLLRTSGRIQFF. The CDR3 DNA follows: TGTGCCAGCAGTTTATTAAGGACTAGCGGGAGGATCCAGTTCTTC.

This chain links TRBV6-2 or TRBV6-3 with TRBJ2-5; 10 bases fit TRBD1. This CDR3 comprises 16 residues. CDR1 and CDR2 (germline): MNHEY, SVGEGT. The trim removed 6 bases at V and 2 bases at J, leaving 9 bases unmatched. The CDR3 sequence: CASSPTGGQGQETQYF. The CDR3 nucleotides read TGTGCCAGCAGCCCAACGGGGGGACAGGGGCAAGAGACCCAGTACTTC.

The rearrangement links TRBV19 to TRBJ2-1, with TRBD2 identical over 8 bases. This CDR3 has 13 residues. Losses at the gene ends were 8 bases for V and 3 bases for J; bases not matched to a gene: 3. Germline V gene lookup returns CDR1 LNHDA and CDR2 SQIVND (reference sequence). CDR3 bases: TGTGCCAGTGGTAGCGGGAACTACAATGAGCAGTTCTTC. It translates to CASGSGNYNEQFF.